This entry describes one TCR beta chain. Its antigen is not yet known. No base qualities exist here, and no much larger clone lies one base off it. The data were obtained in a study of OX40 agonist ivuxolimab in advanced cancers. Describing the broader study: The costimulatory receptor OX40 (CD134) was targeted by ivuxolimab, a fully human IgG2 agonistic monoclonal antibody. Intravenous ivuxolimab was administered to patients every 2 weeks at six dose levels: 0.01, 0.1, 0.3, 1.5, 3 and 10 mg/kg. Among the roughly 50 dose-escalation patients, approximately 20 had hepatocellular carcinoma, roughly 15 melanoma, 9 renal cell carcinoma and 9 head and neck cancer. In the dose-escalation cohort, roughly 80% of patients were male, and the mean age was around 60 years, with a range of roughly 23 to 85. Patients were allowed to have had prior anti-PD-1, anti-PD-L1 or anti-CTLA-4 therapy, and 40% to 45% of the dose-escalation patients had been treated with checkpoint inhibitors. Three dose-escalation patients achieved partial responses, one with hepatocellular carcinoma and two with cutaneous melanoma. Peripheral TCRbeta sequencing was intended to test whether TCR sequence diversity was altered and clonal T-cell expansion was caused by ivuxolimab. The paper covers the monotherapy dose-escalation part of the phase I ivuxolimab trial, which included N of about 50 patients.

On the study overall, not on this receptor specifically: Low levels of normalized T-cell clonal expansion were also seen in some patients who did not respond. After ivuxolimab, expanded clones were on average more numerous among CD8+ T cells than among CD4+ T cells. At doses from 0.1 to 3.0 mg/kg, clonal expansion was seen in both CD4+ and CD8+ blood T cells between baseline and week 6. In the 0.1-3.0 mg/kg groups, partial responders had among the lowest normalized peripheral clonal expansion, particularly in CD8+ T cells. Antigen specificity was not determined for the clonally expanded peripheral T cells.

Genomic DNA was isolated from the sorted cells so that the TCRbeta CDR3 region could be sequenced. TCRbeta CDR3 regions were sequenced using the immunoSEQ Assay. Sourced from immuneACCESS, this table was stored by TCRdb with only in-frame sequences that have V and J called. A share of the clones is absent; for the studies checked, an unresolved V gene accounts for under half, and the remainder has no known explanation. The sample table holds tens of thousands of clones, of which around 84% were seen once. Of the sample, 1.5% to 2% falls within the top ten clones. The trial excluded patients who had a history of autoimmune disease or who were on systemic immunosuppression. In every dose cohort, peripheral blood was drawn for TCR sequencing at baseline, cycle 4 day 1, and cycle 7 day 1. Samples were obtained from an open-label, multicenter, first-in-human phase I dose-escalation trial of ivuxolimab. The trial enrolled adults with locally advanced or metastatic head and neck squamous cell, hepatocellular, melanoma or renal cell carcinoma. Before TCR sequencing, CD4+ and CD8+ T cells were separately sorted from peripheral blood.

V and J lose 2 bases and 5 bases, and a span of 13 bases separates them. Reading from cysteine to phenylalanine, the CDR3 counts 15 amino acids. Only the CDR3 part of the read is kept: 45 bases, read in frame from the first base. The germline V gene supplies CDR1 KGHSH and CDR2 LQKENI. The sequence was obtained from an adult with an advanced solid tumor such as melanoma, head and neck, liver or kidney cancer. The receptor chain draws on TRBV18 and TRBJ2-1; the D region possibly corresponds to TRBD1 (6 bases align). The material was CD4+ or CD8+ T cells sorted from blood, obtained in a trial of the OX40 agonist ivuxolimab. The CDR3 protein is CASSPSGAIDNEQFF. DNA sequence: TGTGCCAGCTCACCATCAGGGGCAATCGACAATGAGCAGTTCTTC.